The entry below describes one T cell receptor beta chain. Its antigen remains unknown. The CDR3 is made up of 14 amino acids. The germline V and J ends were trimmed by 5 bases and 4 bases, with 14 bases remaining between them. Germline V gene data show CDR1 as MRHNA and CDR2 as SNTAGT. The data were produced by immunoSEQ multiplex PCR, yet TCRdb's version contains in-frame clones alone and is incomplete. The sample includes 85,000 to 100,000 clones, less than 80% of them seen just once. This sample was included in a study of radiotherapy plus CTLA-4 blockade in lung cancer. Study results and caveats: TCR clones from tumors expanded in blood after radiotherapy plus ipilimumab. Early clone dynamics of blood T cells, plus interferon-beta, reportedly predicted response best.

This specimen consisted of peripheral blood, obtained from a patient treated with radiotherapy plus ipilimumab. This receptor was taken from a human donor with non-small cell lung cancer that progressed on radiotherapy plus ipilimumab. V usage is TRBV6-4 and J usage is TRBJ1-1; possible D gene TRBD1, 5 bases. CDR3 residues: CASSTGPASTEAFF. As DNA, the CDR3 is TGTGCCAGCAGTACAGGTCCCGCATCCACTGAAGCTTTCTTT.